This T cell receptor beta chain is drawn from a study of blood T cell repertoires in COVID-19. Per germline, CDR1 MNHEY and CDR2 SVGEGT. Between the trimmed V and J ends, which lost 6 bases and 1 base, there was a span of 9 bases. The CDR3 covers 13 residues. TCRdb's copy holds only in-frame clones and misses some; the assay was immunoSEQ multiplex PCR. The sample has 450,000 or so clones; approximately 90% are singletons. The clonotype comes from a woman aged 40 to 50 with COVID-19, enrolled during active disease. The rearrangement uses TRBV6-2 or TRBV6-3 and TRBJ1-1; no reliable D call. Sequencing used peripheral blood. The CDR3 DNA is TGTGCCAGCAGCGCACTTGGGAACACTGAAGCTTTCTTT. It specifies CASSALGNTEAFF.